Listed below are T cell receptor beta chains from one sample, sequenced in a study of shared clonotypes between healthy human individuals. Using immunoSEQ multiplex PCR, the repertoire was profiled, and TCRdb retains in-frame clones only, with some absent. The table includes tens of thousands of clones, about 61% detected once. The sequencing input was memory CD8+ T cells sorted from blood. Every receptor here comes from a man younger than 40 in good health. Both conserved end residues are part of each CDR3. The D gene is left open where the match is weak. Only part of the rows carry a size: once, few, many, or a class if the clone is expanded.

few,NA,TRBV6-1,15,TRBJ1-5,CASIDTARNYQPQHF,TGTGCCAGCATCGACACGGCCCGAAACTATCAGCCCCAGCATTTT
NA,NA,TRBV28,16,TRBJ2-1,CASSQDRDIRSNEQFF,TGTGCCAGCAGCCAAGACCGGGACATCCGTAGCAATGAGCAGTTCTTC
many,TRBD2,TRBV6-4,14,TRBJ2-1,CASSGLAGGNEQFF,TGTGCCAGCAGTGGACTAGCGGGAGGGAATGAGCAGTTCTTC
NA,NA,TRBV18,12,TRBJ2-1,CASSQTGTEQFF,TGTGCCAGCTCACAAACCGGGACAGAGCAGTTCTTC
many,NA,TRBV14,13,TRBJ2-7,CASSQDGPDEQYF,TGTGCCAGCAGCCAAGATGGGCCAGACGAGCAGTACTTC
NA,TRBD1,TRBV27,16,TRBJ1-5,CASRKTGTGGNQPQHF,TGTGCCAGCAGGAAAACCGGGACAGGGGGCAATCAGCCCCAGCATTTT
few,TRBD1,TRBV29-1,17,TRBJ2-1,CSVEGSGTGVSYNEQFF,TGCAGCGTTGAAGGCAGCGGGACAGGGGTTTCCTACAATGAGCAGTTCTTC
NA,TRBD2,TRBV9,15,TRBJ2-3,CASSGRAGGGPTQYF,TGTGCCAGCAGCGGGAGAGCGGGAGGGGGCCCCACGCAGTATTTT
NA,NA,TRBV7-9,12,TRBJ2-3,CASSKTVDTQYF,TGTGCCAGCAGCAAGACCGTAGATACGCAGTATTTT
few,NA,TRBV6-1,15,TRBJ2-1,CASSDVVGSTDEQFF,TGTGCCAGCAGTGACGTTGTCGGGAGTACGGATGAGCAGTTCTTC
NA,NA,TRBV29-1,13,TRBJ2-5,CSVLGESLETQYF,TGCAGCGTCCTCGGTGAATCTTTAGAGACCCAGTACTTC
NA,TRBD1,TRBV6-5,13,TRBJ2-5,CASRGQGRETQYF,TGTGCCAGCAGAGGACAGGGCCGGGAGACCCAGTACTTC
NA,NA,TRBV6-5,13,TRBJ2-7,CASSYSIAYEQYF,TGTGCCAGCAGTTACTCGATAGCCTACGAGCAGTACTTC
few,TRBD1,TRBV7-9,15,TRBJ2-7,CASSSRGQGDYEQYF,TGTGCCAGCAGCAGTAGAGGACAGGGTGACTACGAGCAGTACTTC
NA,NA,TRBV6-5,14,TRBJ1-1,CASSQYTLNTEAFF,TGTGCCAGCAGCCAGTACACCTTGAACACTGAAGCTTTCTTT
NA,TRBD1,TRBV11-3,15,TRBJ2-1,CASSQGQGADNEQFF,TGTGCCAGCAGCCAGGGACAGGGGGCCGACAATGAGCAGTTCTTC
NA,TRBD2,TRBV7-6,16,TRBJ2-2,CASSPGASGRAGELFF,TGTGCCAGCAGCCCCGGTGCTAGCGGGAGGGCCGGGGAGCTGTTTTTT
NA,NA,TRBV7-9,14,TRBJ2-1,CASSLETKGDEQFF,TGTGCCAGCAGCTTGGAGACGAAGGGCGATGAGCAGTTCTTC
few,NA,TRBV25-1,11,TRBJ2-3,CASRRTDTQYF,TGTGCCAGCCGCAGGACAGATACGCAGTATTTT
few,TRBD2,TRBV7-9,17,TRBJ2-3,CASSPTARAGGAHTQYF,TGTGCCAGCAGCCCCACCGCGAGGGCGGGAGGGGCACATACGCAGTATTTT
many,TRBD1,TRBV9,14,TRBJ2-2,CASSVATGGGELFF,TGTGCCAGCAGCGTGGCAACAGGGGGCGGGGAGCTGTTTTTT
NA,TRBD2,TRBV7-9,14,TRBJ2-1,CASSWTSGNNEQFF,TGTGCCAGCAGCTGGACTAGCGGGAACAATGAGCAGTTCTTC
NA,TRBD1,TRBV7-7,14,TRBJ2-7,CASSRPGQPYEQYF,TGTGCCAGCAGCAGACCGGGACAGCCCTACGAGCAGTACTTC
NA,NA,TRBV27,15,TRBJ2-1,CASSLVAASYNEQFF,TGTGCCAGCAGTTTAGTGGCAGCTTCCTACAATGAGCAGTTCTTC
once,TRBD2,TRBV29-1,16,TRBJ2-1,CSVDPLAGGILNEQFF,TGCAGCGTTGATCCGCTAGCGGGAGGGATCCTCAATGAGCAGTTCTTC